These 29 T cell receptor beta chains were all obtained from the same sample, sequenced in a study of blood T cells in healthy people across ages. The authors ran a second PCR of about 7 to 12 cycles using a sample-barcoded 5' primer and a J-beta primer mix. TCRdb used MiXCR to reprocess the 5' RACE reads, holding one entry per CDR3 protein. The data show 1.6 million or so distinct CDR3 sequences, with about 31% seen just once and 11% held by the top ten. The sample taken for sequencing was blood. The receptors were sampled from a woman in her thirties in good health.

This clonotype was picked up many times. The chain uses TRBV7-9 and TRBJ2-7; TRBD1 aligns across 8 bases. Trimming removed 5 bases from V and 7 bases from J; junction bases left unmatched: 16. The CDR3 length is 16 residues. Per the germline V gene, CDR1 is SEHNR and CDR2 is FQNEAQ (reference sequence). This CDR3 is CASSQQTGTGLREQYF. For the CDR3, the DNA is TGTGCCAGCAGCCAACAGACCGGGACAGGACTACGGGAGCAGTACTTC.

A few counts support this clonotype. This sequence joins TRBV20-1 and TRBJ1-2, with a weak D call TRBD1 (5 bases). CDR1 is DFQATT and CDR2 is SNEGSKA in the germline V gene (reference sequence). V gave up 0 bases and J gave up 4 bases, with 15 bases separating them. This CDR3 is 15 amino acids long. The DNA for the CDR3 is TGCAGTGCTAGAGATCGGGGAGAGGGGATCTATGGCTACACCTTC. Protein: CSARDRGEGIYGYTF.

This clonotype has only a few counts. This chain's CDR3 is CASSLGLGQVFAEAFF. The CDR3 region has the DNA TGCGCCAGCAGCTTGGGTCTGGGACAGGTTTTCGCTGAAGCTTTCTTT. The chain is built from TRBV5-1 and TRBJ1-1; 8 positions match TRBD1. Germline V CDR1 and CDR2: SGHRS, YFSETQ. The V segment lost 0 bases and the J segment 6 bases; nucleotides outside the gene matches: 10. This CDR3 spans 16 amino acids.

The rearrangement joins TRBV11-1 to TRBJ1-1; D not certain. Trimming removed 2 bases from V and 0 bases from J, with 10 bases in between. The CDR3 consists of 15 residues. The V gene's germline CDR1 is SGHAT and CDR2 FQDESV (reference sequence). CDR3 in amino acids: CASSLPGKLNTEAFF. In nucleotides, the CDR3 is TGTGCCAGCAGCTTACCCGGGAAATTGAACACTGAAGCTTTCTTT.

The CDR3 DNA reads as TGCAGTGGCGGGGGTCTAGCGGGAGCTTACAATGAGCAGTTCTTC. Residues: CSGGGLAGAYNEQFF. This chain connects TRBV20-1 to TRBJ2-1; 10 bases agree with TRBD2. The length of the CDR3 is 15 residues. Germline values: CDR1 DFQATT, CDR2 SNEGSKA (reference sequence). The V segment lost 7 bases and the J segment 4 bases; nucleotides outside the gene matches: 10.

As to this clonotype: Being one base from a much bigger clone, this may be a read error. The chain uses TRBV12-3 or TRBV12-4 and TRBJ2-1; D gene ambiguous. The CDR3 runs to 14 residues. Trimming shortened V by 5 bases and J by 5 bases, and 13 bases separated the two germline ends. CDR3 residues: CASSPQSGHNEQFF. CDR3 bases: TGTGCCAGCAGTCCCCAATCGGGTCACAATGAGCAGTTCTTC.

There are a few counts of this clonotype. CDR3 residues: CASNGRDNQPQHF. In DNA, the CDR3 is TGTGCCAGTAATGGGCGGGACAATCAGCCCCAGCATTTT. The chain employs TRBV19 and TRBJ1-5; no firm D call. V was pared by 7 bases and J by 3 bases, with 10 bases between. CDR1 is LNHDA and CDR2 is SQIVND in the germline V gene (reference sequence). CDR3 length: 13 residues. Using reference TRBV19 and TRBJ1-5 for the parts outside the CDR3, the full variable domain is DGGITQSPKYLFRKEGQNVTLSCEQNLNHDAMYWYRQDPGQGLRLIYYSQIVNDFQKGDIAEGYSVSREKKESFPLTVTSAQKNPTAFYLCASNGRDNQPQHFGDGTRLSIL.

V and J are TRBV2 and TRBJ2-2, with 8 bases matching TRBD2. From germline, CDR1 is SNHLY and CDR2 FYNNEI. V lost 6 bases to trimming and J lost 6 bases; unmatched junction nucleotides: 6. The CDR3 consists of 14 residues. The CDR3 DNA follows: TGTGCCAGCAGCCCCGGGACTAGGGCCGGGGAGCTGTTTTTT. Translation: CASSPGTRAGELFF.

This chain's CDR3 is CSASRPSGVVGSYEQYF. The CDR3 DNA follows: TGCAGTGCTAGTCGCCCTAGCGGGGTTGTAGGCTCCTACGAGCAGTACTTC. This chain links TRBV20-1 with TRBJ2-7; 9 bases map to TRBD2. There are 17 residues in the CDR3. The junction had 12 bases not matched to a gene; V was cut back by 3 bases and J by 0 bases. Germline loops: CDR1 DFQATT, CDR2 SNEGSKA (reference sequence).

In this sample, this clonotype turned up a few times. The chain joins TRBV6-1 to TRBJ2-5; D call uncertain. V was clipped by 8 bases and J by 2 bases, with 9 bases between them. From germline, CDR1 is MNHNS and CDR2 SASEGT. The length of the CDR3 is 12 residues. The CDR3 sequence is CASSIRQETQYF. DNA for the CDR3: TGTGCCAGCTCAATAAGACAAGAGACCCAGTACTTC.

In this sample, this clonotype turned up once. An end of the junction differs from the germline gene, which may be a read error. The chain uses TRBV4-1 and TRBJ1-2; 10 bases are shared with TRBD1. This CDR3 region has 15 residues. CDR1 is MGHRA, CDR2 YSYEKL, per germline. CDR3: CASSQEDRGHYGNTF. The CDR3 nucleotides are TGCGCCAGCAGCCAAGAAGACAGGGGGCACTATGGCAACACCTTC.

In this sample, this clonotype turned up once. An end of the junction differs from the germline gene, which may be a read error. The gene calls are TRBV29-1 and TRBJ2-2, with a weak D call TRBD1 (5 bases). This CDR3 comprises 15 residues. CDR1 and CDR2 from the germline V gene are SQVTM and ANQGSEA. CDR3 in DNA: TGCGGCGTTGAAGATCCCAGGGAGAACACCGGGGAGCTGTTTTTT. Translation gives CGVEDPRENTGELFF.

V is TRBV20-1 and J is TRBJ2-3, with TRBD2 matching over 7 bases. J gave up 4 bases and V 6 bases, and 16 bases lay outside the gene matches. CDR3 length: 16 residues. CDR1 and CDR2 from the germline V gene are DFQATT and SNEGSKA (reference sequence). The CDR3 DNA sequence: TGCAGTGCCGAAGGTGGGAGGGCATTTCTGGCAGATACGCAGTATTTT. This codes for CSAEGGRAFLADTQYF.

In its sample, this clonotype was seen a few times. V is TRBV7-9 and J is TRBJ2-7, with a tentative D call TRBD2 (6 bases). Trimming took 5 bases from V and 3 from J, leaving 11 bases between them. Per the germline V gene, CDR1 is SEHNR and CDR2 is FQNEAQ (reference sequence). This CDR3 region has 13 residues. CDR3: CASSGGTYYEQYF. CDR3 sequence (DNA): TGTGCCAGCAGCGGAGGGACTTACTACGAGCAGTACTTC.

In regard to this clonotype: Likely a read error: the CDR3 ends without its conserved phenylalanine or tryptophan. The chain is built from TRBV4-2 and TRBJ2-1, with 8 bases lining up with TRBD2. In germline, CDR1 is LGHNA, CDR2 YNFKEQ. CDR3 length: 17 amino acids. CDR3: CTSSQGPKAGDSNEQFV. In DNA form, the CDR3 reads TGTACCAGCAGCCAGGGTCCAAAAGCGGGAGATTCGAATGAGCAGTTCGTC.

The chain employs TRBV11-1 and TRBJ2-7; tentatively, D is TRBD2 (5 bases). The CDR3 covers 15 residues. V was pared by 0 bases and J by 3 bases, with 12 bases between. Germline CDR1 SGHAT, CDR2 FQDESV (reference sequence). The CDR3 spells CASSLASTKGYEQYF. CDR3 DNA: TGTGCCAGCAGCTTAGCGTCGACTAAGGGCTACGAGCAGTACTTC.

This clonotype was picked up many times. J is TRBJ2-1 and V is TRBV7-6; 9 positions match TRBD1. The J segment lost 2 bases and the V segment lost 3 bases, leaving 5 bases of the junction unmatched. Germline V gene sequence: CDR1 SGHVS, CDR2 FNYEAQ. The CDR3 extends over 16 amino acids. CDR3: CASSFGQGSAYNEQFF. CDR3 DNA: TGTGCCAGCAGCTTTGGACAGGGGTCCGCCTACAATGAGCAGTTCTTC.

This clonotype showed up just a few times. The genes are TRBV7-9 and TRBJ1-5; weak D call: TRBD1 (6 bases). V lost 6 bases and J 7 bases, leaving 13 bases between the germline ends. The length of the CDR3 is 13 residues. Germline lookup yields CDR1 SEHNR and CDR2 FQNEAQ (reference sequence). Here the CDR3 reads CASSREGEQPQHF. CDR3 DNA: TGTGCCAGCAGTAGGGAGGGGGAACAGCCCCAGCATTTT.

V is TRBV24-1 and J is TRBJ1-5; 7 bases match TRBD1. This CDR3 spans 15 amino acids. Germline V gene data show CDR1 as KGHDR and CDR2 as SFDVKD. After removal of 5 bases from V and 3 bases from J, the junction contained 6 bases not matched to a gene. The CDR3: CATSAPGQNNQPQHF. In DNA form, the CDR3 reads TGTGCCACCAGTGCCCCGGGACAGAACAATCAGCCCCAGCATTTT.

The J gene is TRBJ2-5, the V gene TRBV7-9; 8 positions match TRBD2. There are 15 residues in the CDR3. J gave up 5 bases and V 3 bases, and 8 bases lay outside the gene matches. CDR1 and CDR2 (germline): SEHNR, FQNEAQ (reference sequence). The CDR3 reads CASSFLTGGPETQYF. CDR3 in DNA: TGTGCCAGCAGCTTCCTGACGGGAGGGCCGGAGACCCAGTACTTC.

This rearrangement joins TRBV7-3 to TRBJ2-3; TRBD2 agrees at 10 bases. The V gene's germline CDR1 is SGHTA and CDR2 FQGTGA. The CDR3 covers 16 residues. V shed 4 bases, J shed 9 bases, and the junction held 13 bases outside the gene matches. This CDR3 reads CASSYKSGGGIDTQYF. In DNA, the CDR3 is TGTGCCAGCAGCTATAAGAGCGGGGGGGGTATCGACACGCAGTATTTT. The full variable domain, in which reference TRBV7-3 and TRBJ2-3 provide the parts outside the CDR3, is GAGVSQTPSNKVTEKGKYVELRCDPISGHTALYWYRQSLGQGPEFLIYFQGTGAADDSGLPNDRFFAVRPEGSVSTLKIQRTERGDSAVYLCASSYKSGGGIDTQYFGPGTRLTVL.

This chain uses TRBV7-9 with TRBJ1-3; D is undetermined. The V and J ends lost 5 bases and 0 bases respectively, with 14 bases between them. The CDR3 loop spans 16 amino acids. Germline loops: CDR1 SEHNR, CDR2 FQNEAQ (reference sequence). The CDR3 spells CASSPENVCSGNTIYF. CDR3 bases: TGTGCCAGCAGCCCTGAAAATGTGTGCTCTGGAAACACCATATATTTT.

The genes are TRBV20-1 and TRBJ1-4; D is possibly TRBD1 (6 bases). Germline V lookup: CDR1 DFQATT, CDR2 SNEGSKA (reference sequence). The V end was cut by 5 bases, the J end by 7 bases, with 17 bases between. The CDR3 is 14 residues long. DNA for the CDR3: TGCAGTGCTTCCCGACAGGCAGATTTTGAAAAACTGTTTTTT. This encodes CSASRQADFEKLFF.

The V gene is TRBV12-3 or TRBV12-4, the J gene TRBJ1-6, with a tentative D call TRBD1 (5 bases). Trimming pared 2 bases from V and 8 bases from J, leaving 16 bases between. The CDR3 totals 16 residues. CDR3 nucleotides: TGTGCCAGCAGTTTATCGGGGGACGTTATAGATTCACCCCTCCACTTT. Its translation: CASSLSGDVIDSPLHF.

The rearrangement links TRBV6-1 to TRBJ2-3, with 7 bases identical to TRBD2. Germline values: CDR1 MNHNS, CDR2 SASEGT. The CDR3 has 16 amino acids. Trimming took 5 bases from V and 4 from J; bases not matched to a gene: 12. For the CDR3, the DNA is TGTGCCAGCAGTTCAGGTGGAGCGGGAAGCGCAGATACGCAGTATTTT. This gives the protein CASSSGGAGSADTQYF.

Written as DNA, the CDR3 is TGTGCCACCAGTGATCGTAACGACCCCGAGCAGTACTTC. It specifies CATSDRNDPEQYF. The gene calls are TRBV24-1 and TRBJ2-7; D gene uncertain. The germline V and J ends were trimmed by 3 bases and 6 bases, with 11 bases remaining between them. The germline gives CDR1 KGHDR, CDR2 SFDVKD. This CDR3 is built from 13 residues.

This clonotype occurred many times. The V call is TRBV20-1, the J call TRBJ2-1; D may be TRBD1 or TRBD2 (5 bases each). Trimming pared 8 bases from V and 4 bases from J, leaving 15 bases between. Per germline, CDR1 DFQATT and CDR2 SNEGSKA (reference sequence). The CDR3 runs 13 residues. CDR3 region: CSSSRGAYNEQFF. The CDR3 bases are TGCAGTTCAAGCAGAGGGGCTTACAATGAGCAGTTCTTC.

The chain's CDR3 is CASSEMLISYEQYF. The CDR3 region has the DNA TGTGCCAGCAGTGAAATGCTCATCTCCTACGAGCAGTACTTC. This chain links TRBV6-1 with TRBJ2-7; D gene ambiguous. CDR1 and CDR2 from the germline V gene are MNHNS and SASEGT. CDR3 length: 14 residues. V gave up 2 bases and J gave up 0 bases, with 8 bases separating them.

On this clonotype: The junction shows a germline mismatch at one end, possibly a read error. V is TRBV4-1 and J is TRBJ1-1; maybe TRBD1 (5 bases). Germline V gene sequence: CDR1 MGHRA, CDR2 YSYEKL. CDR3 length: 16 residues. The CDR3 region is CASSQEGGRLNTEVFF. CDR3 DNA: TGCGCCAGCAGCCAAGAGGGGGGGAGGTTGAACACTGAAGTTTTCTTT.